These 25 T cell receptor beta chains share one sample of origin, sequenced in a study of blood T cell repertoires in COVID-19. The protocol was immunoSEQ multiplex PCR, while the TCRdb copy is restricted to in-frame clones and leaves out a portion. Among roughly 100,000 clones listed, around 90% were seen once. Sequencing was carried out using peripheral blood. Receptor source: a human donor with active COVID-19. The donor label of this sample is uncertain.

The V gene is TRBV7-8, the J gene TRBJ1-2, with a possible D match to TRBD1 (5 bases). There are 13 residues in the CDR3. The germline CDR1 and CDR2 sequences are SGHVS and FQNEAQ. Trimming shortened V by 5 bases and J by 1 base, and 8 bases separated the two germline ends. The CDR3 protein is CASSPDSNYGYTF. CDR3 in DNA: TGTGCCAGCAGCCCCGACAGTAACTATGGCTACACCTTC.

The CDR3 region is CASSQQGRSDSPLHF. For the CDR3, the DNA is TGTGCCAGCAGCCAACAGGGTCGGTCGGATTCACCCCTCCACTTT. The rearrangement links TRBV11-2 to TRBJ1-6, with D maybe TRBD1 (6 bases). The CDR3 extends over 15 amino acids. V lost 5 bases to trimming and J lost 8 bases, with 16 bases between them. The germline CDR1 and CDR2 sequences are SGHAT and FQNNGV.

The chain has TRBV4-3 and TRBJ2-3; TRBD2 aligns across 10 bases. V was clipped by 0 bases and J by 4 bases; unmatched bases: 7. Germline lookup yields CDR1 LGHNA and CDR2 YSLEER. CDR3 size: 17 residues. The CDR3 bases are TGCGCCAGCAGCCAAGATCCAGCGGGGGGGCCCTCAGATACGCAGTATTTT. It specifies CASSQDPAGGPSDTQYF.

The rearrangement joins TRBV5-1 to TRBJ2-7; TRBD1 agrees at 8 bases. Germline V gives CDR1 SGHRS, CDR2 YFSETQ. The J segment lost 3 bases and the V segment lost 3 bases, leaving 8 bases of the junction unmatched. The CDR3 is 15 residues long. The CDR3 DNA is TGCGCCAGCAGCTGGGAGATCGGACAGGGCTACGAGCAGTACTTC. Protein product: CASSWEIGQGYEQYF. The whole variable domain, filled in from reference TRBV5-1 and TRBJ2-7, reads KAGVTQTPRYLIKTRGQQVTLSCSPISGHRSVSWYQQTPGQGLQFLFEYFSETQRNKGNFPGRFSGRQFSNSRSEMNVSTLELGDSALYLCASSWEIGQGYEQYFGPGTRLTVT.

V and J are TRBV11-3 and TRBJ2-5; TRBD1 matches at 9 bases. CDR1 SGHNT and CDR2 YENEEA come from the germline V gene. The length of the CDR3 is 16 residues. Germline trimming cut 2 bases from V and 1 base from J; bases unmatched to any gene: 5. The CDR3 region is CASSLSTGGSQETQYF. For the CDR3, the DNA is TGTGCCAGCAGCTTAAGTACAGGGGGCAGCCAAGAGACCCAGTACTTC. The variable domain in full, completed from reference TRBV11-3 and TRBJ2-5, reads EAGVVQSPRYKIIEKKQPVAFWCNPISGHNTLYWYLQNLGQGPELLIRYENEEAVDDSQLPKDRFSAERLKGVDSTLKIQPAELGDSAVYLCASSLSTGGSQETQYFGPGTRLLVL.

The chain carries TRBV5-1 and TRBJ2-3; weak D call: TRBD1 (6 bases). The V end lost 1 base, the J end lost 3 bases, and 12 bases lay between the germline ends. In germline, CDR1 is SGHRS, CDR2 YFSETQ. The CDR3 runs to 15 residues. DNA for the CDR3: TGCGCCAGCAGCTTGTCCCCGCAGGGGACAGATACGCAGTATTTT. Its translation is CASSLSPQGTDTQYF.

The chain links TRBV7-9 to TRBJ2-1; 8 nucleotides line up with TRBD2. The CDR3 consists of 12 residues. Trimming took 4 bases from V and 9 from J; bases not matched to a gene: 2. CDR1 and CDR2 from the germline V gene are SEHNR and FQNEAQ (reference sequence). CDR3 amino acids: CASSYGGAEQFF. For the CDR3, the DNA is TGTGCCAGCAGCTACGGGGGGGCTGAGCAGTTCTTC.

The chain joins TRBV10-2 to TRBJ2-5; possibly TRBD1 for D (6 bases). The CDR3 covers 14 residues. The V gene's germline CDR1 is WSHSY and CDR2 SAAADI. The V end was cut by 10 bases, the J end by 7 bases, with 22 bases between. CDR3 sequence reads: CATRETGSPGTQYF. The DNA for the CDR3 is TGCGCCACCAGAGAAACAGGGTCCCCGGGGACCCAGTACTTC.

The chain employs TRBV19 and TRBJ1-2; 10 nucleotides agree with TRBD1. The CDR3 has 17 amino acids. V was pared by 5 bases and J by 2 bases, with 11 bases of the junction left unmatched. Germline loops: CDR1 LNHDA, CDR2 SQIVND (reference sequence). The CDR3 protein is CASSGRDRGFANYGYTF. CDR3 in DNA: TGTGCCAGTAGTGGCCGGGACAGGGGTTTTGCAAACTATGGCTACACCTTC.

The rearrangement joins TRBV5-4 to TRBJ2-6, with D possibly matching TRBD2 (5 bases). There are 16 residues in the CDR3. CDR1 SGHNT and CDR2 YYREEE come from the germline V gene (reference sequence). V shed 3 bases and J shed 2 bases, with 12 bases lying between them. The CDR3 nucleotides read TGTGCCAGCAGCTACCCAAGCGGAGCTGGGGCCAACGTCCTGACTTTC. Translated, it gives CASSYPSGAGANVLTF.

V usage is TRBV25-1 and J usage is TRBJ1-2; 10 positions agree with TRBD1. Per germline, CDR1 MGHDK and CDR2 SYGVNS. This CDR3 has 12 amino acids. V dropped 4 bases and J dropped 7; count of bases not matched to a gene: 0. CDR3 nucleotides: TGTGCCAGCAGTGGACAGGGGGCTGGCTACACCTTC. Amino acids: CASSGQGAGYTF.

The V call is TRBV4-2, the J call TRBJ1-2, with 9 positions matching TRBD1. The length of the CDR3 is 15 residues. From germline, CDR1 is LGHNA and CDR2 YNFKEQ. V dropped 3 bases and J dropped 1; count of bases not matched to a gene: 3. The CDR3 protein is CASSQDRGGNYGYTF. CDR3 DNA sequence: TGTGCCAGCAGCCAGGACAGGGGAGGTAACTATGGCTACACCTTC.

This clone was seen just once. The chain uses TRBV19 and TRBJ1-1, with D unclear. CDR3 size: 16 residues. The germline V gene encodes CDR1 LNHDA and CDR2 SQIVND (reference sequence). Trimming cost V 3 bases and J 1 base, with 15 bases left between them. In DNA form, the CDR3 reads TGTGCCAGTAGTATTAATCTCGCGGTGCCGAACACTGAAGCTTTCTTT. This sequence encodes CASSINLAVPNTEAFF.

The chain has TRBV15 and TRBJ2-3; perhaps TRBD2 as D (6 bases). Germline assignment: CDR1 LNHNV and CDR2 YYDKDF (reference sequence). This CDR3 spans 14 amino acids. Trimming removed 3 bases from V and 4 bases from J, with 11 bases in between. CDR3 nucleotide sequence: TGTGCCACCAGCAGGGGGACTTCTCCAGATACGCAGTATTTT. Translation: CATSRGTSPDTQYF.

This clone was counted only a few times. The rearrangement uses TRBV4-1 and TRBJ2-7, with TRBD2 matching 7 bases. CDR1 is MGHRA and CDR2 is YSYEKL in the germline V gene. This CDR3 is 16 amino acids long. The ends lost 2 bases at V and 4 bases at J; junction bases unmatched: 11. CDR3 nucleotide sequence: TGCGCCAGCAGCCAAAGTCTAGGACTAGGGGATTACGAGCAGTACTTC. This encodes CASSQSLGLGDYEQYF.

The chain combines TRBV9 with TRBJ1-4; D not resolved. There are 13 residues in the CDR3. The ends were cut back, 4 bases at V and 6 bases at J, with 10 bases in the middle. From germline, CDR1 is SGDLS and CDR2 YYNGEE. CDR3 DNA: TGTGCCAGCAGCCCCTCAAGCTATGAAAAACTGTTTTTT. Protein: CASSPSSYEKLFF.

This chain connects TRBV4-2 to TRBJ2-3; maybe TRBD1 (5 bases). Germline V gene sequence: CDR1 LGHNA, CDR2 YNFKEQ. The CDR3 covers 16 residues. The germline V and J ends were trimmed by 1 base and 0 bases, with 11 bases remaining between them. DNA of the CDR3: TGTGCCAGCAGCCAAGGCCCGACAGACAGCACAGATACGCAGTATTTT. It translates to CASSQGPTDSTDTQYF.

The chain is built from TRBV11-2 and TRBJ1-3, with D perhaps TRBD1 (5 bases). Germline CDR1 is SGHAT and CDR2 is FQNNGV. The CDR3 is 12 residues long. Trimming shortened V by 5 bases and J by 5 bases, and 7 bases separated the two germline ends. The CDR3 here is CASSQGRNTIYF. As DNA, the CDR3 is TGTGCCAGCAGCCAGGGCCGAAACACCATATATTTT.

This clone was counted between two and nine times. CDR3: CASSLDREAYEQYF. The CDR3 nucleotides read TGTGCCAGCAGCTTGGACAGGGAGGCGTACGAGCAGTACTTC. The chain carries TRBV7-9 and TRBJ2-7; 8 nucleotides align to TRBD1. CDR3 length: 14 amino acids. Looked up from germline, CDR1 is SEHNR and CDR2 is FQNEAQ (reference sequence). Trimming took 3 bases from V and 4 from J; bases not matched to a gene: 5.

This chain joins TRBV4-1 and TRBJ1-4; D gene unclear. The CDR3 covers 17 residues. Germline-derived CDR1 and CDR2 are MGHRA and YSYEKL. Trimming took 1 base from V and 0 from J, leaving 12 bases between them. The CDR3 DNA reads as TGCGCCAGCAGCCAAGCCTACGCGGAAGCAACTAATGAAAAACTGTTTTTT. Residues: CASSQAYAEATNEKLFF.

This chain connects TRBV5-4 to TRBJ2-1; TRBD2 aligns across 10 bases. Germline values: CDR1 SGHNT, CDR2 YYREEE (reference sequence). The CDR3 runs 16 residues. Trimming took 4 bases from V and 7 from J; bases not matched to a gene: 11. Here the CDR3 reads CASSPRSQRGGNEQFF. The DNA of the CDR3 is TGTGCCAGCAGCCCCCGCTCCCAGCGGGGGGGGAATGAGCAGTTCTTC.

The chain joins TRBV6-5 to TRBJ2-3; TRBD2 matches 11 bases. V gave up 5 bases and J gave up 3 bases; unmatched junction bases: 4. The CDR3 length is 15 residues. CDR1 is MNHEY, CDR2 SVGAGI, per germline. The CDR3 coding sequence is TGTGCCAGCAGTAACCCTAGCGGGGGGACAGATACGCAGTATTTT. This sequence encodes CASSNPSGGTDTQYF.

The chain carries TRBV5-1 and TRBJ1-1; D gene unclear. The CDR3 loop spans 16 amino acids. The V gene's germline CDR1 is SGHRS and CDR2 YFSETQ. Trimming took 4 bases from V and 1 from J, leaving 17 bases between them. CDR3 sequence (DNA): TGCGCCAGCAGCCCGGGAGTAGAGGGCGCGAACACTGAAGCTTTCTTT. Protein product: CASSPGVEGANTEAFF.

The V gene is TRBV18, the J gene TRBJ1-1; TRBD1 is a possible D gene (6 bases). The CDR3 loop spans 14 amino acids. The V gene lost 3 bases and the J gene lost 3 bases, with 11 bases spanning the gap. The germline gives CDR1 KGHSH, CDR2 LQKENI. The CDR3: CASSPKSGDTEAFF. The CDR3 DNA sequence: TGTGCCAGCTCACCGAAGTCAGGGGACACTGAAGCTTTCTTT.

The chain has TRBV20-1 and TRBJ2-3, with D uncertain. Deletions cut 2 bases from V and 4 bases from J, with 4 bases between. The length of the CDR3 is 11 residues. Germline V gene data show CDR1 as DFQATT and CDR2 as SNEGSKA (reference sequence). CDR3: CSARTADTQYF. In DNA, the CDR3 is TGCAGTGCTAGAACAGCAGATACGCAGTATTTT.